This T cell receptor (beta chain) was identified in a study of CD8 T cells in ankylosing spondylitis. This clonotype was counted a few times. No antigen is known for it. Overall study results and limits: From matched ankylosing spondylitis synovial fluid, disease-linked clones were reportedly recovered at significantly enriched levels. A number of the motif variants had already been described in reactive arthritis synovial fluid and blood. A TCR beta motif made of eight highly homologous variants seemed typical of ankylosing spondylitis blood.

It was by quantitative 5'-RACE with molecular barcodes that TCR beta libraries were made. In TCRdb, the 5' RACE reads were re-called with MiXCR into one record per CDR3 protein. The sample carries about 130,000 distinct CDR3 sequences, roughly 18% recorded once. V lost 5 bases, J lost 2 bases, and 22 bases lay in between. Germline values: CDR1 MNHNS, CDR2 SASEGT. This CDR3 is 18 amino acids long. The sample comprised blood, either unsorted or a sorted T cell fraction (not recorded which). The V gene is TRBV6-1, the J gene TRBJ2-1, with unresolved D. The clonotype was recovered from a male donor with ankylosing spondylitis. CDR3 sequence: CASSMSGRQRPPYNEQFF. In nucleotides, the CDR3 is TGTGCCAGCAGTATGTCCGGACGGCAAAGACCCCCCTACAATGAGCAGTTCTTC.